The 19 T cell receptor beta chains reported below all come from one sample, sequenced in a study of early T cells in non-severe SARS-CoV-2 infection. TCRdb processed the 5' RACE reads anew with MiXCR; each CDR3 protein has one entry. Of approximately 98,000 distinct CDR3 sequences detected, around 10% appear once; the ten largest clones hold around 3.2%. The material sequenced was whole blood. These receptors originate from an adult who was a healthcare worker with PCR-confirmed SARS-CoV-2 infection or an uninfected control (not recorded which).

This clonotype was detected only a few times. The chain recombines TRBV9 with TRBJ2-5; TRBD2 agrees at 8 bases. Per the germline V gene, CDR1 is SGDLS and CDR2 is YYNGEE. J was trimmed by 7 bases and V by 2 bases; bases with no gene match: 4. This CDR3 is built from 13 residues. The CDR3 sequence is CASSVHSGATQYF. In DNA form, the CDR3 reads TGTGCCAGCAGCGTTCATAGCGGGGCGACCCAGTACTTC.

This clonotype was detected many times. The V call is TRBV7-9, the J call TRBJ2-2; 10 bases agree with TRBD2. Germline assignment: CDR1 SEHNR and CDR2 FQNEAQ (reference sequence). V was clipped by 5 bases and J by 5 bases; unmatched bases: 8. This CDR3 contains 16 residues. The CDR3 protein is CASSLLAGVKTGELFF. The CDR3 DNA reads as TGTGCCAGCAGCCTTCTAGCGGGAGTAAAGACCGGGGAGCTGTTTTTT. Looking up the rest from reference TRBV7-9 and TRBJ2-2 gives the full variable domain: DTGVSQNPRHKITKRGQNVTFRCDPISEHNRLYWYRQTLGQGPEFLTYFQNEAQLEKSRLLSDRFSAERPKGSFSTLEIQRTEQGDSAMYLCASSLLAGVKTGELFFGEGSRLTVL.

The sample holds a few counts of this clonotype. J is TRBJ2-7 and V is TRBV3-1, with TRBD1 as a possible D gene (5 bases). This CDR3 spans 19 amino acids. Trimming pared 0 bases from V and 0 bases from J, leaving 21 bases between. CDR1 is LGHDT and CDR2 is YNNKEL in the germline V gene (reference sequence). The CDR3 here is CASSQDPPRTPQNSYEQYF. DNA of the CDR3: TGTGCCAGCAGCCAAGATCCCCCCCGGACACCTCAGAACTCCTACGAGCAGTACTTC.

This clonotype was observed a few times. The rearrangement joins TRBV20-1 to TRBJ2-7, with a tentative D call TRBD1 (6 bases). CDR1 is DFQATT and CDR2 is SNEGSKA in the germline V gene (reference sequence). Trimming took 2 bases from V and 5 from J, leaving 13 bases between them. The length of the CDR3 is 13 residues. This CDR3 is CSARSGDLDEQYF. CDR3 DNA: TGCAGTGCTAGATCAGGGGATCTCGACGAGCAGTACTTC.

The J gene is TRBJ1-6, the V gene TRBV28; D remains ambiguous. The CDR3 length is 11 residues. Germline V gives CDR1 MDHEN, CDR2 SYDVKM. The V end was cut by 8 bases, the J end by 11 bases, with 10 bases between. The CDR3 is CASGSTPPLHF. The CDR3 nucleotides read TGTGCCAGCGGCTCAACGCCACCCCTCCACTTT.

This clonotype was observed a few times. A read error may produce the germline difference seen at one junction end. The chain has TRBV5-1 and TRBJ2-7; D call uncertain. The CDR3 loop spans 14 amino acids. CDR1 is SGHRS, CDR2 YFSETQ, per germline. The CDR3 here is CDSSLHQWAAEQYF. The DNA of the CDR3 is TGCGACAGCAGCTTACACCAATGGGCCGCCGAGCAGTACTTC.

The count of this clonotype is one. A much larger clone lies one base from this, so it may be a read error. The gene calls are TRBV18 and TRBJ2-1, with a weak D call TRBD1 (6 bases). Germline V lookup: CDR1 KGHSH, CDR2 LQKENI. V was clipped by 3 bases and J by 7 bases, with 22 bases between them. The CDR3 spans 17 residues. The CDR3 loop is CASSPVMMGADGNEQFF. The CDR3 nucleotides are TGTGCCAGCTCACCCGTGATGATGGGGGCGGATGGGAATGAGCAGTTCTTC.

The chain recombines TRBV6-6 with TRBJ2-5; D is unclear. This CDR3 has 14 amino acids. Germline-derived CDR1 and CDR2 are MNHNY and SVGAGI (reference sequence). V gave up 8 bases and J gave up 0 bases, with 13 bases separating them. The CDR3 reads CASAQTQYQETQYF. DNA for the CDR3: TGTGCCAGCGCCCAGACCCAGTACCAAGAGACCCAGTACTTC.

The sample holds many counts of this clonotype. This chain connects TRBV27 to TRBJ2-1, with 10 bases that match TRBD2. Germline lookup yields CDR1 MNHEY and CDR2 SMNVEV (reference sequence). The trim removed 2 bases at V and 8 bases at J, leaving 6 bases unmatched. The CDR3 runs to 15 residues. The CDR3 nucleotides are TGTGCCAGCAGTTTACCTAGCGGGAGTTTCGATGAGCAGTTCTTC. Protein: CASSLPSGSFDEQFF.

This clonotype has a handful of counts. A read error may produce the germline difference seen at one junction end. V usage is TRBV7-7 and J usage is TRBJ1-3; D is perhaps TRBD1 (6 bases). CDR1 and CDR2 (germline): SSHAT, FNYEAQ (reference sequence). There are 16 residues in the CDR3. In DNA, the CDR3 is TGTGCTAGCAGCCCAGGAGGCAGGGGAGTAGGAAACACCATATATTTT. This sequence encodes CASSPGGRGVGNTIYF. The full variable domain, in which reference TRBV7-7 and TRBJ1-3 provide the parts outside the CDR3, is GAGVSQSPRYKVTKRGQDVTLRCDPISSHATLYWYQQALGQGPEFLTYFNYEAQPDKSGLPSDRFSAERPEGSISTLTIQRTEQRDSAMYRCASSPGGRGVGNTIYFGEGSWLTVV.

The chain combines TRBV19 with TRBJ1-4; 7 bases agree with TRBD1. Germline V lookup: CDR1 LNHDA, CDR2 SQIVND (reference sequence). The CDR3 length is 16 residues. Trimming took 5 bases from V and 7 from J; bases not matched to a gene: 13. CDR3 in amino acids: CASSPRTGGYSEKLFF. In DNA form, the CDR3 reads TGTGCCAGTAGTCCACGGACAGGTGGTTATTCTGAAAAACTGTTTTTT.

The V call is TRBV3-1, the J call TRBJ1-1, with D possibly TRBD1 on 5 matching bases. The V gene's germline CDR1 is LGHDT and CDR2 YNNKEL (reference sequence). The CDR3 has 15 residues. V lost 0 bases to trimming and J lost 9 bases, with 17 bases between them. In DNA, the CDR3 is TGTGCCAGCAGCCAAGATCTTGGGGCTTTGATGAAAGCTTTCTTT. The encoded protein is CASSQDLGALMKAFF.

The chain uses TRBV10-3 and TRBJ2-7, with 8 bases that match TRBD1. V lost 0 bases, J lost 3 bases, and 1 base stayed unmatched. Germline V gene lookup returns CDR1 ENHRY and CDR2 SYGVKD. This CDR3 region has 14 residues. The CDR3 nucleotides are TGTGCCATCAGTGAGTCGACAGGGGTCTACGAGCAGTACTTC. It yields the protein CAISESTGVYEQYF.

This clonotype was recorded many times. The rearrangement uses TRBV11-2 and TRBJ1-5; D remains ambiguous. V dropped 4 bases and J dropped 0 bases, with 7 bases sitting between them. This CDR3 is built from 14 residues. From germline, CDR1 is SGHAT and CDR2 FQNNGV. The CDR3 bases are TGTGCCAGCAGCTCTGACTATAGCAATCAGCCCCAGCATTTT. This gives the protein CASSSDYSNQPQHF.

This sequence joins TRBV13 and TRBJ2-1; 11 nucleotides match TRBD1. Germline V gene data show CDR1 as PRHDT and CDR2 as FYEKMQ (reference sequence). J lost 0 bases, V lost 3 bases, and 1 base had no gene match. The CDR3 spans 16 residues. CDR3 nucleotides: TGTGCCAGCAGCTTCGGACAGGGGGCCTCCTACAATGAGCAGTTCTTC. Translated: CASSFGQGASYNEQFF.

The chain combines TRBV5-1 with TRBJ2-7; 7 positions match TRBD1. The trim removed 4 bases at V and 7 bases at J, leaving 17 bases unmatched. CDR1 is SGHRS, CDR2 YFSETQ, per germline. The CDR3 sequence is 16 residues long. The CDR3 sequence is CASSLYRDSERGEQYF. CDR3 sequence (DNA): TGCGCCAGCAGCCTATACCGGGACAGCGAAAGGGGGGAGCAGTACTTC. Full variable domain (remainder filled in from reference TRBV5-1 and TRBJ2-7): KAGVTQTPRYLIKTRGQQVTLSCSPISGHRSVSWYQQTPGQGLQFLFEYFSETQRNKGNFPGRFSGRQFSNSRSEMNVSTLELGDSALYLCASSLYRDSERGEQYFGPGTRLTVT.

This clonotype was recorded at least ten times. The chain links TRBV20-1 to TRBJ2-6; D is possibly TRBD2 (5 bases). The CDR3 sequence is 17 residues long. CDR1 is DFQATT, CDR2 SNEGSKA, per germline (reference sequence). V was trimmed by 4 bases and J by 0 bases, leaving 16 bases between them. In nucleotides, the CDR3 is TGCAGTGCTAAGGAGGAGGACGCTAGCTCTGGGGCCAACGTCCTGACTTTC. Protein product: CSAKEEDASSGANVLTF.

J is TRBJ2-1 and V is TRBV20-1, with D perhaps matching TRBD2 (7 bases). The CDR3 totals 17 residues. With 0 bases removed from V and 5 bases from J, the gap between germline ends came to 20 bases. Germline V CDR1 and CDR2: DFQATT, SNEGSKA (reference sequence). The CDR3 DNA sequence: TGCAGTGCTAGAGATCCGGCGGGGGCAAGGGCTAACAATGAGCAGTTCTTC. As protein: CSARDPAGARANNEQFF.

This clonotype was seen a few times. The rearrangement joins TRBV25-1 to TRBJ1-5; D unresolved. V lost 7 bases and J 0 bases, leaving 13 bases between the germline ends. Germline V gene lookup returns CDR1 MGHDK and CDR2 SYGVNS. The length of the CDR3 is 15 residues. The CDR3 sequence is CASTPNGRSNQPQHF. The DNA for the CDR3 is TGTGCCAGCACCCCGAATGGGCGTAGCAATCAGCCCCAGCATTTT.